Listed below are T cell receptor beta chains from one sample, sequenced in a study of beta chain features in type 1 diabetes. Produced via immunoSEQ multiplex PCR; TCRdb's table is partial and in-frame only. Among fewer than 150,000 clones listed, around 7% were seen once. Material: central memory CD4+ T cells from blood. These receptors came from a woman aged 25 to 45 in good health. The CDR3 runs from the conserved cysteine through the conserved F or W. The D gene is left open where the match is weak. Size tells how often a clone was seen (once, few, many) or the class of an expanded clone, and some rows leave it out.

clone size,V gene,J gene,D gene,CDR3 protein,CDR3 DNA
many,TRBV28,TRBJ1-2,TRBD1,CASTKTGRNYGYTF,TGTGCCAGCACCAAGACAGGGAGGAACTATGGCTACACCTTC
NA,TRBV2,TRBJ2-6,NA,CASQKGVIGANVLTF,TGTGCCAGCCAAAAAGGGGTTATAGGGGCCAACGTCCTGACTTTC
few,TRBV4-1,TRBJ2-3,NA,CASDARGGSTDTQYF,TGCGCCAGCGACGCGAGGGGAGGAAGCACAGATACGCAGTATTTT
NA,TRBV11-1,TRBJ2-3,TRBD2,CASSLEGTSGSTDTQYF,TGTGCCAGCAGCTTAGAAGGGACTAGCGGGAGTACAGATACGCAGTATTTT
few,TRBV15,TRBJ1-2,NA,CATSRVGSGGPYTF,TGTGCCACCAGCAGAGTTGGGTCGGGGGGACCGTACACCTTC
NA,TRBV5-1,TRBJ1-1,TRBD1,CASSLEGFGTGGLNTEAFF,TGCGCCAGCAGCTTGGAGGGTTTCGGGACAGGGGGGTTGAACACTGAAGCTTTCTTT
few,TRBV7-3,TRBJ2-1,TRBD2,CASSLQSSGVNEQFF,TGTGCCAGCAGCTTACAGTCTAGCGGGGTCAATGAGCAGTTCTTC
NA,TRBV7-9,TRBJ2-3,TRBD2,CASSFFGAGGPLGTQYF,TGTGCCAGCAGCTTCTTTGGAGCGGGAGGCCCTTTAGGTACGCAGTATTTT
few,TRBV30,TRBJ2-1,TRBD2,CAWSVLAGAYNEQFF,TGTGCCTGGAGTGTACTAGCGGGAGCGTACAATGAGCAGTTCTTC
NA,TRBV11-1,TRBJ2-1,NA,CASSLGARMGRNEQFF,TGTGCCAGCAGCTTAGGGGCCCGGATGGGCAGAAATGAGCAGTTCTTC
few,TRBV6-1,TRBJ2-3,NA,CASSEPGRTDTQYF,TGTGCCAGCAGTGAACCAGGCCGCACAGATACGCAGTATTTT
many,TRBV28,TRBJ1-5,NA,CASSSQGTSNQPQHF,TGTGCCAGCAGTTCACAGGGAACCAGCAATCAGCCCCAGCATTTT
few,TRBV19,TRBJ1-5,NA,CASSTLNQPQHF,TGTGCCAGTAGTACCCTTAATCAGCCCCAGCATTTT
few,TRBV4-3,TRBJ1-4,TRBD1,CASGKQGEAEKLFF,TGCGCCAGCGGGAAACAGGGGGAGGCTGAAAAACTGTTTTTT
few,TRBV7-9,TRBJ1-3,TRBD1,CASSEGQPGAGNTIYF,TGTGCCAGCAGCGAGGGACAGCCTGGCGCGGGAAACACCATATATTTT
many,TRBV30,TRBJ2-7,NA,CAWSTYYEQYF,TGTGCCTGGAGTACCTACTACGAGCAGTACTTC
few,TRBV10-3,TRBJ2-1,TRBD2,CAISVGVAGAYNEQFF,TGTGCCATCAGTGTCGGAGTAGCGGGAGCCTACAATGAGCAGTTCTTC